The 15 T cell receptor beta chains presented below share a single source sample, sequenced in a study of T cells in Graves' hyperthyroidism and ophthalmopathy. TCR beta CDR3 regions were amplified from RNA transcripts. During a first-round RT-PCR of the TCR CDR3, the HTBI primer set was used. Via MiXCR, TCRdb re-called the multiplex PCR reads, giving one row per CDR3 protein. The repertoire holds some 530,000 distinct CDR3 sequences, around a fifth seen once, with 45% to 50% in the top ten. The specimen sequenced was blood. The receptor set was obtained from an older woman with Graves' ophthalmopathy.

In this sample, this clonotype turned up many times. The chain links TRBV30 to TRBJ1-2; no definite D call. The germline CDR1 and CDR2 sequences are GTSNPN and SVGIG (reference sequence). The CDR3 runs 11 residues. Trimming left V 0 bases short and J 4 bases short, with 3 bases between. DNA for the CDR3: TGTGCCTGGAGTGTGGGCTATGGCTACACCTTC. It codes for CAWSVGYGYTF.

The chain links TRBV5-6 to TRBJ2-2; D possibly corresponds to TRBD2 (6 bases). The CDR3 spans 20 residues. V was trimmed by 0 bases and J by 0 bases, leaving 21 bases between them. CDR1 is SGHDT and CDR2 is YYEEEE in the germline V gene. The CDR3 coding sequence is TGTGCCAGCAGCTTGGATTCTCGGCTTCGGGGGTCCTCGAACACCGGGGAGCTGTTTTTT. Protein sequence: CASSLDSRLRGSSNTGELFF.

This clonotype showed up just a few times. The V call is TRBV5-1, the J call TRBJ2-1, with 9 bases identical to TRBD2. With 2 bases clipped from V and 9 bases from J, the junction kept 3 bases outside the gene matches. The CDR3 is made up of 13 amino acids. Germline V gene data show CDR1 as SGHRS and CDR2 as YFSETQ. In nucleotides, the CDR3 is TGCGCCAGCAGCTTCGCTAGCGGGATTGAGCAGTTCTTC. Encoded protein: CASSFASGIEQFF.

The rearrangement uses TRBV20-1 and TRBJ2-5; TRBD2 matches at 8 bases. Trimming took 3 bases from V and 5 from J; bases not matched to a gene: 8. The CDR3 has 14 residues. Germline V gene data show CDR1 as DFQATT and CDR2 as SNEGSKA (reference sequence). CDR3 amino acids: CSASISGRAETQYF. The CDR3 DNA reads TGCAGTGCTAGTATCAGCGGGAGAGCTGAGACCCAGTACTTC.

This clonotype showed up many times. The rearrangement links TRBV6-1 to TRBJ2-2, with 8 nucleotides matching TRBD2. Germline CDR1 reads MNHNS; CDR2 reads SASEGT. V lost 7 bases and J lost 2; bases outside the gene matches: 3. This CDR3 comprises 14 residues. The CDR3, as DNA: TGTGCCAGCACTAGCGGGCGTAACACCGGGGAGCTGTTTTTT. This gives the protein CASTSGRNTGELFF.

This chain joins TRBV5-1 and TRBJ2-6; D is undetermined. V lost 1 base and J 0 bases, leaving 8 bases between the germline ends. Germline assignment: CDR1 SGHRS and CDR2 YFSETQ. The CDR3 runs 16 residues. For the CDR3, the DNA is TGCGCCAGCAGCTTGACGGCGAACTCTGGGGCCAACGTCCTGACTTTC. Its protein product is CASSLTANSGANVLTF.

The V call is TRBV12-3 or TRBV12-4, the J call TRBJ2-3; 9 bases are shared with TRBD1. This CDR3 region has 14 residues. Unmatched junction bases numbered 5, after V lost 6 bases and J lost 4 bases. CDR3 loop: CASSDRGAADTQYF. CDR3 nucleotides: TGTGCCAGCAGCGACAGGGGGGCCGCAGATACGCAGTATTTT.

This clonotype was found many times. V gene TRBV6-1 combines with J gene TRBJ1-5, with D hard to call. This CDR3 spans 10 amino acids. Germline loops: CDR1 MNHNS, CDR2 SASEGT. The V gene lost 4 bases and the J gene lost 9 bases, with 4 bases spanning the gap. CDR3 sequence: CASSAWPQHF. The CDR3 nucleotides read TGTGCCAGCAGTGCCTGGCCCCAGCATTTT.

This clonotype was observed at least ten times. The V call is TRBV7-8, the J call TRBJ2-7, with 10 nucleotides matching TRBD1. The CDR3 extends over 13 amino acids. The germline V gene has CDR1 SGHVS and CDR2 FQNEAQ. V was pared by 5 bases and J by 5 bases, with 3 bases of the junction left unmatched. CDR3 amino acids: CASSRQGANEQYF. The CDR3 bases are TGTGCCAGCAGCCGACAGGGGGCAAACGAGCAGTACTTC.

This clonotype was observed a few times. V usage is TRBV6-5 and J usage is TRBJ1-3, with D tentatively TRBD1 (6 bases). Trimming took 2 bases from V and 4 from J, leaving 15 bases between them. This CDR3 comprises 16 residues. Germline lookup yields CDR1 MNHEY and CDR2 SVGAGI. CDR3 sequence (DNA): TGTGCCAGCAGTTACCCCTCCACAGGGCCGGGAAACACCATATATTTT. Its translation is CASSYPSTGPGNTIYF.

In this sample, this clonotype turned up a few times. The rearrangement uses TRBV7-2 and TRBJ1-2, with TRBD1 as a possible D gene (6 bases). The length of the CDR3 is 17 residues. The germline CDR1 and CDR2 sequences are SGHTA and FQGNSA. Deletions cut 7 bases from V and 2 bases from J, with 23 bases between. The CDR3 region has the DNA TGTGCCAGCAAAAGCTTAGGGGGGACGTTCGCCAACTATGGCTACACCTTC. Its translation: CASKSLGGTFANYGYTF.

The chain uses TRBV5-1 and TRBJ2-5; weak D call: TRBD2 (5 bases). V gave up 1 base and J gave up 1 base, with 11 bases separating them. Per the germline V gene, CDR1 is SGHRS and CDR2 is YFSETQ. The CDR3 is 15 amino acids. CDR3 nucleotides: TGCGCCAGCAGCTTGCGAGGGAGTGGCCAAGAGACCCAGTACTTC. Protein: CASSLRGSGQETQYF.

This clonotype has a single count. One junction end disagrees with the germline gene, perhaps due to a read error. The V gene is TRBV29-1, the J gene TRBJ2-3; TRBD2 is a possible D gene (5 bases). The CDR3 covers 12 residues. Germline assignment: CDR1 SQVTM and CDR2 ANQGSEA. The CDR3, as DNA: TGTAGCGTCAACGGTGGCACAGATACGCAGTATTTT. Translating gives CSVNGGTDTQYF.

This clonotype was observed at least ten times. This CDR3 is CASSRGLGGYGYTF. The CDR3, as DNA: TGTGCCAGCAGCCGGGGGCTTGGGGGTTATGGCTACACCTTC. The J gene is TRBJ1-2, the V gene TRBV27; TRBD1 is a possible D gene (6 bases). The CDR3 loop spans 14 amino acids. Trimming pared 6 bases from V and 5 bases from J, leaving 16 bases between. Germline V gene sequence: CDR1 MNHEY, CDR2 SMNVEV (reference sequence).

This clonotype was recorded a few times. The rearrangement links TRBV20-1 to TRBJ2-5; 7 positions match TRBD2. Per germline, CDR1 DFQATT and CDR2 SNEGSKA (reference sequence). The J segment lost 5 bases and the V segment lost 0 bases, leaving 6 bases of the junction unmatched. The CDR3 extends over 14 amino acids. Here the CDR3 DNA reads TGCAGTGCTAGAGATCCGGCGGGAGTGGAGACCCAGTACTTC. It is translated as CSARDPAGVETQYF.